This record looks at one TCR beta chain sequence and its context. The data derive from a study of cytomegalovirus exposure and HLA in healthy donors. A multiplex PCR was run with 60 Vbeta primers and 13 Jbeta primers. TCRdb's copy holds only in-frame clones and misses some; the assay was immunoSEQ multiplex PCR. The sample includes about 200,000 clones, roughly 79% seen only once; the top ten take 1.5% to 2%. Sequencing was performed on PBMCs. The sequence was obtained from a man aged 25-40 years in good health and CMV-seronegative.

The CDR3 reads CASSFGTRSNTGELFF. DNA of the CDR3: TGCGCCAGCAGCTTCGGGACAAGGTCAAATACCGGGGAGCTGTTTTTT. The rearrangement uses TRBV5-1 and TRBJ2-2, with D possibly TRBD1 on 6 matching bases. Germline CDR1 SGHRS, CDR2 YFSETQ. The V gene lost 2 bases and the J gene lost 5 bases, with 16 bases spanning the gap. The CDR3 totals 16 residues.